Listed below are T cell receptor beta chains from one sample, sequenced in a study of T cell repertoires in ileal Crohn's disease. Method: immunoSEQ multiplex PCR; TCRdb's copy keeps in-frame clones and lacks some. This sample has 30,000 or so clones, with about three quarters found just once. The sequencing input was ileal tissue. The receptor set was obtained from an adult with Crohn's disease. Each CDR3 is given without its conserved first and last residue.

j_call,v_call,cdr3_aa
TRBJ2-3,TRBV2,ASSELGLTSSDTQY
TRBJ2-2,TRBV4-3,ASSQGGTMHTGELF
NA,TRBV4-3,ASSQEISGVHEQY
TRBJ1-4,TRBV13,ASGFWTPTTNEKLF
TRBJ1-1,TRBV2,ASSQQGLNTEAF
TRBJ1-6,TRBV27,ASRIQGSSYNSPLH
TRBJ1-1,TRBV5-1,ASRIDSEAF
TRBJ1-6,TRBV27,ASGPLKQGAIRSPLH
TRBJ2-2,TRBV19,ASSTAGEGTGELF
TRBJ1-1,TRBV2,ASSGQGNTEAF
TRBJ2-7,TRBV10-3,AIRVDRASYEQY
TRBJ2-7,TRBV27,ASSFLGGSYEQY
TRBJ2-7,TRBV6-1,ASSETGQGEQY
TRBJ1-1,TRBV30,AWSATTQGEAF
TRBJ1-1,TRBV5-1,ASSSLPGQGGTEAF
TRBJ1-1,TRBV6-1,ASFRGTVNTEAF
TRBJ2-7,TRBV29-1,SVAGTGGRSVFSEQY
TRBJ2-3,TRBV29-1,SVATRGGGRVTDTQY
TRBJ2-5,TRBV18,ASSPGGEGQETQY
TRBJ2-2,TRBV7-8,ASSLDLQGTGELF
TRBJ1-6,TRBV5-1,ASSLNRGESPLH
TRBJ2-2,TRBV9,ASSVAGPTGELF
TRBJ2-3,TRBV7-2,ASKLGQWVDTQY
TRBJ1-3,TRBV5-6,ASSSAGGHSGNTIY
TRBJ2-1,TRBV19,ASSKRGVRSANEQF
TRBJ2-7,TRBV7-9,ASSLAVGQGEEQY
TRBJ1-4,TRBV2,ASSVRGEKLF
TRBJ2-5,TRBV11-3,ASSFYEEETQY
TRBJ2-7,TRBV7-2,ASSLVAGEFGEQY
TRBJ1-2,TRBV27,ASKEGYSRGYT
TRBJ2-5,TRBV15,ATSRDNSGLGTQY
TRBJ1-4,TRBV5-1,ASSLVQATTNEKLF
TRBJ2-7,TRBV19,ASSLLSTGVPQY
TRBJ1-5,TRBV7-2,ASSLRGISNQPQH
TRBJ1-4,TRBV7-9,ASSLDTWQGGHEKLF
TRBJ1-1,TRBV7-9,ASSLKGQYTEAF
TRBJ2-1,TRBV5-4,ASGEGLAENEQF
TRBJ2-1,TRBV6-1,ASSEEDSSYNEQF
TRBJ1-2,TRBV4-1,ASSQGTGANGYT
TRBJ2-7,TRBV7-9,ASSLASGEQY
TRBJ1-1,TRBV29-1,SADSVLNTEAF
TRBJ2-2,TRBV11-3,ASTPGSGDTGELF